A selection of T cell receptor beta chains follows, all from one sample in a study of blood T cell repertoires in COVID-19. Measured with immunoSEQ multiplex PCR; TCRdb has only the in-frame clones, and not every one. The sample has under 250,000 clones, about 78% seen once; the top ten hold less than 7%. The sample was peripheral blood. The receptors derive from a woman in her sixties or seventies with acute or convalescent COVID-19. CDR3s include the opening cysteine and the closing phenylalanine or tryptophan. A D gene is named only where the DNA matches it firmly. Clone size is given for some rows only: seen once, a few or many times, or a class if the clone is expanded.

cdr3_length | j_call | clone_size | v_call | d_call | cdr3_aa | cdr3_nt
13 | TRBJ2-1 | NA | TRBV7-9 | NA | CALAFGLYNEQFF | TGTGCCCTAGCTTTCGGGCTTTACAATGAGCAGTTCTTC
18 | TRBJ2-3 | NA | TRBV2 | TRBD2 | CASSDPSGRAAGTDTQYF | TGTGCCAGCAGCGACCCTAGCGGGAGGGCCGCTGGGACAGATACGCAGTATTTT
17 | TRBJ2-3 | NA | TRBV7-3 | NA | CASSLRGELLTRDTQYF | TGTGCCAGCAGCTTAAGAGGCGAGCTTCTGACGAGAGATACGCAGTATTTT
14 | TRBJ2-5 | NA | TRBV10-3 | TRBD1 | CAISAGQGQETQYF | TGTGCCATCAGCGCAGGACAGGGCCAAGAGACCCAGTACTTC
13 | TRBJ2-7 | NA | TRBV18 | TRBD1 | CASSPIDRGEQYF | TGTGCCAGCTCACCCATTGACAGGGGGGAGCAGTACTTC
13 | TRBJ2-3 | few | TRBV18 | NA | CASSGVSGDTQYF | TGTGCCAGCTCAGGAGTTAGTGGTGATACGCAGTATTTT
16 | TRBJ2-3 | NA | TRBV11-2 | TRBD1 | CASSLDTGQKTDTQYF | TGTGCCAGCAGCTTAGATACGGGACAGAAAACAGATACGCAGTATTTT
14 | TRBJ2-5 | once | TRBV6-5 | TRBD2 | CASGGLAGGETQYF | TGTGCCAGCGGGGGGCTAGCGGGAGGGGAGACCCAGTACTTC
16 | TRBJ2-5 | few | TRBV2 | TRBD2 | CASRDGLAGFQETQYF | TGTGCCAGCAGGGACGGACTAGCGGGGTTTCAAGAGACCCAGTACTTC
16 | TRBJ1-3 | NA | TRBV9 | NA | CASSVAPLRSGNTIYF | TGTGCCAGCAGCGTAGCCCCACTTCGCTCTGGAAACACCATATATTTT
13 | TRBJ1-1 | NA | TRBV6-5 | NA | CASRGTLNTEAFF | TGTGCCAGCAGGGGGACATTGAACACTGAAGCTTTCTTT
15 | TRBJ1-6 | NA | TRBV27 | NA | CASSLGQGYNSPLHF | TGTGCCAGCAGTTTAGGGCAGGGGTATAATTCACCCCTCCACTTT
14 | TRBJ1-1 | NA | TRBV28 | NA | CASSFRTLNTEAFF | TGTGCCAGCAGTTTCAGGACTTTGAACACTGAAGCTTTCTTT
18 | TRBJ1-1 | NA | TRBV19 | NA | CASSIDNLPGRKGAEAFF | TGTGCCAGTAGTATAGACAACTTACCGGGACGAAAGGGGGCTGAAGCTTTCTTT
16 | TRBJ2-1 | NA | TRBV4-1 | TRBD1 | CASSPPGQGAYNEQFF | TGCGCCAGCAGCCCGCCGGGACAGGGGGCTTACAATGAGCAGTTCTTC
12 | TRBJ1-2 | NA | TRBV6-1 | NA | CASSESKYGYTF | TGTGCCAGCAGTGAAAGCAAGTATGGCTACACCTTC
14 | TRBJ1-1 | NA | TRBV5-1 | NA | CASSLERGNTEAFF | TGCGCCAGCAGCTTGGAGCGGGGGAACACTGAAGCTTTCTTT
15 | TRBJ2-1 | NA | TRBV28 | TRBD2 | CASSLWRGDYNEQFF | TGTGCCAGCAGTTTATGGCGGGGGGACTACAATGAGCAGTTCTTC
15 | TRBJ2-1 | NA | TRBV27 | TRBD2 | CASSLGLVGYNEQFF | TGTGCCAGCAGTTTAGGACTAGTTGGATACAATGAGCAGTTCTTC
17 | TRBJ2-5 | NA | TRBV30 | TRBD2 | CAWSVKIAGGTQETQYF | TGTGCCTGGAGTGTAAAGATAGCGGGAGGGACCCAAGAGACCCAGTACTTC
14 | TRBJ2-7 | NA | TRBV10-3 | TRBD1 | CAIRTGTGTYEQYF | TGTGCCATCAGGACCGGGACAGGGACCTACGAGCAGTACTTC
13 | TRBJ1-1 | NA | TRBV6-1 | NA | CASSDQGHTEAFF | TGTGCCAGCAGTGATCAGGGGCACACTGAAGCTTTCTTT
15 | TRBJ1-2 | NA | TRBV28 | TRBD1 | CASSFRSGTGMYYTF | TGTGCCAGCAGTTTTAGGTCCGGGACAGGGATGTACTACACCTTC
15 | TRBJ1-5 | once | TRBV28 | NA | CASSLGSRGGQPQHF | TGTGCCAGCAGTTTAGGGTCCAGGGGTGGGCAGCCCCAGCATTTT
14 | TRBJ2-3 | NA | TRBV6-5 | NA | CASIRPGSTDTQYF | TGTGCCAGCATACGACCCGGGAGCACAGATACGCAGTATTTT
16 | TRBJ2-7 | NA | TRBV28 | TRBD2 | CASSLIPGLAGAEQYF | TGTGCCAGCAGTTTAATCCCCGGACTAGCGGGAGCTGAGCAGTACTTC
14 | TRBJ1-1 | few | TRBV4-2 | TRBD1 | CASSHRGLNTEAFF | TGTGCCAGCAGCCACAGGGGGTTGAACACTGAAGCTTTCTTT
14 | TRBJ1-1 | NA | TRBV29-1 | TRBD1 | CSVEHQGEDTEAFF | TGCAGCGTTGAACATCAGGGGGAAGACACTGAAGCTTTCTTT
13 | TRBJ1-2 | few | TRBV7-2 | NA | CASSLGQVYGYTF | TGTGCCAGCAGCTTAGGTCAGGTTTATGGCTACACCTTC
16 | TRBJ2-5 | once | TRBV14 | TRBD2 | CASSQFSGTNQETQYF | TGTGCCAGCAGCCAATTTTCCGGGACTAATCAAGAGACCCAGTACTTC
13 | TRBJ1-5 | NA | TRBV30 | NA | CAWSPGRGQPQHF | TGTGCCTGGAGTCCGGGGAGAGGTCAGCCCCAGCATTTT
16 | TRBJ2-7 | NA | TRBV5-1 | NA | CASSQGWASGSYEQYF | TGCGCCAGCAGCCAGGGGTGGGCTAGCGGCTCCTACGAGCAGTACTTC
16 | TRBJ2-1 | NA | TRBV2 | TRBD2 | CASSEIGTSVGNEQFF | TGTGCCAGCAGTGAAATCGGGACTAGCGTGGGCAATGAGCAGTTCTTC
13 | TRBJ2-3 | NA | TRBV7-9 | NA | CASSFAPVDTQYF | TGTGCCAGCAGCTTTGCCCCGGTGGATACGCAGTATTTT
17 | TRBJ2-5 | NA | TRBV21-1 | NA | CASSKDRRTSGKETQYF | TGTGCCAGCAGCAAAGATCGGCGGACTAGCGGGAAAGAGACCCAGTACTTC
15 | TRBJ2-1 | NA | TRBV18 | TRBD2 | CASSPGLAGSNEQFF | TGTGCCAGCTCACCCGGACTAGCGGGAAGTAATGAGCAGTTCTTC
14 | TRBJ2-2 | NA | TRBV5-6 | NA | CASSSGGGTGELFF | TGTGCCAGCAGTTCGGGTGGCGGGACCGGGGAGCTGTTTTTT
15 | TRBJ2-7 | NA | TRBV24-1 | TRBD1 | CATSGGTGVSYEQYF | TGTGCCACCAGTGGGGGGACAGGGGTCTCCTACGAGCAGTACTTC
15 | TRBJ1-4 | NA | TRBV7-8 | NA | CASSPIGGPREKLFF | TGTGCCAGCAGCCCTATCGGGGGGCCAAGAGAAAAACTGTTTTTT
15 | TRBJ2-7 | few | TRBV3-1/TRBV3-2 | TRBD1 | CASSQEGQGRYEQYF | TGTGCCAGCAGCCAGGAGGGACAGGGTCGCTACGAGCAGTACTTC
15 | TRBJ1-1 | NA | TRBV28 | TRBD1 | CASSLGDRESTEAFF | TGTGCCAGCAGTTTAGGGGACAGGGAAAGCACTGAAGCTTTCTTT
13 | TRBJ2-2 | NA | TRBV5-1 | TRBD1 | CASQGESTGELFF | TGCGCCAGTCAGGGGGAGAGCACCGGGGAGCTGTTTTTT
15 | TRBJ2-1 | once | TRBV5-1 | TRBD2 | CASSTTSGTYNEQFF | TGCGCCAGCAGCACGACTAGCGGGACCTACAATGAGCAGTTCTTC
11 | TRBJ1-3 | NA | TRBV20-1 | NA | CSARGAEGVHF | TGCAGTGCTAGAGGGGCGGAGGGCGTTCATTTT
19 | TRBJ2-1 | NA | TRBV19 | TRBD2 | CASSISGTSGSATRNEQFF | TGTGCCAGTAGTATATCAGGGACTAGCGGGAGTGCGACAAGGAATGAGCAGTTCTTC
17 | TRBJ2-1 | few | TRBV3-1/TRBV3-2 | NA | CASSQDRRRGKDNEQFF | TGTGCCAGCAGCCAAGATAGGCGTCGGGGGAAAGACAATGAGCAGTTCTTC
15 | TRBJ1-1 | NA | TRBV5-1 | NA | CASSLDGGRGTEAFF | TGCGCCAGCAGCTTGGACGGGGGGCGGGGCACTGAAGCTTTCTTT
14 | TRBJ1-6 | NA | TRBV4-2 | NA | CASSQAEGNSPLHF | TGTGCCAGCAGCCAAGCGGAGGGTAATTCACCCCTCCACTTT
16 | TRBJ2-3 | NA | TRBV2 | NA | CASSTGTRIDTDTQYF | TGTGCCAGCAGTACCGGGACAAGGATCGACACAGATACGCAGTATTTT
13 | TRBJ1-2 | NA | TRBV28 | TRBD1 | CASSPDRGLGYTF | TGTGCCAGCAGTCCGGACAGGGGGCTTGGCTACACCTTC
15 | TRBJ2-5 | NA | TRBV6-5 | TRBD2 | CASKGLAGDQGTQYF | TGTGCCAGCAAAGGACTAGCGGGAGATCAGGGGACCCAGTACTTC
19 | TRBJ2-4 | NA | TRBV13 | NA | CASSPTGTQSGVAKNIQYF | TGTGCCAGCAGCCCTACCGGGACACAGTCAGGGGTTGCCAAAAACATTCAGTACTTC
14 | TRBJ1-5 | NA | TRBV4-1 | TRBD1 | CASSQETGAFSQHF | TGCGCCAGCAGCCAAGAGACAGGGGCTTTTTCCCAGCATTTT
17 | TRBJ2-3 | NA | TRBV11-3 | TRBD1 | CASSSRPGTGGTDTQYF | TGTGCCAGCAGCTCGCGACCCGGGACAGGGGGCACAGATACGCAGTATTTT
15 | TRBJ2-7 | few | TRBV2 | TRBD2 | CASSEGTSETYEQYF | TGTGCCAGCAGTGAAGGGACTAGCGAAACCTACGAGCAGTACTTC